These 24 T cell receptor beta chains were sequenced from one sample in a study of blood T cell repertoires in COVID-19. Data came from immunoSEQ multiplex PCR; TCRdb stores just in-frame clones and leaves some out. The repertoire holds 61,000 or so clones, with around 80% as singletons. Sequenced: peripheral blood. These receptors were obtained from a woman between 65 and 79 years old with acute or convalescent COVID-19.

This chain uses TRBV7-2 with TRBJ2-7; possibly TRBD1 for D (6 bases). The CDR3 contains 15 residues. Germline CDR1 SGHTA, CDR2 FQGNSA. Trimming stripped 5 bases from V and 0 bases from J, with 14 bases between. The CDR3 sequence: CASSPQQGSSYEQYF. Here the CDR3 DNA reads TGTGCCAGCAGCCCTCAACAGGGTAGCTCCTACGAGCAGTACTTC.

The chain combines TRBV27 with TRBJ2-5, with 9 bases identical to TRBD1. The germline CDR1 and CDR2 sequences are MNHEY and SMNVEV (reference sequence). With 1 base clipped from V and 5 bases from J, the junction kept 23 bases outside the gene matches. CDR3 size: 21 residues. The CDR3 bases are TGTGCCAGCAGTTTATTCTCCCCGGACAGGGGTTATGGGGGGCCATCGGAGACCCAGTACTTC. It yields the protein CASSLFSPDRGYGGPSETQYF.

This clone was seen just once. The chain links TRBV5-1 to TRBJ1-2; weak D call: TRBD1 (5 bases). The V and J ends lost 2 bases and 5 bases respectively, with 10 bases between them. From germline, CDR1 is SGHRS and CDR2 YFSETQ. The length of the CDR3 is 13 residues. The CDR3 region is CASSFDQGYGYTF. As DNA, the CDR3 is TGCGCCAGCAGCTTCGATCAGGGATATGGCTACACCTTC.

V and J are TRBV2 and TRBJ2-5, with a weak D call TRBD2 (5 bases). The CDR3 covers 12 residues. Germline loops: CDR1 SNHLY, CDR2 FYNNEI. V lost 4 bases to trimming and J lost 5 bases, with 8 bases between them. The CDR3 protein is CASSVERETQYF. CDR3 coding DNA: TGTGCCAGCAGTGTAGAGCGGGAGACCCAGTACTTC.

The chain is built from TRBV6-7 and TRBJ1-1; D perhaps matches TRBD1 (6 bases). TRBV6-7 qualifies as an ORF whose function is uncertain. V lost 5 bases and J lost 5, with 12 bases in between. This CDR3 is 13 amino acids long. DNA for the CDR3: TGTGCCAGCAGTCCTACAGGGAATACTGAAGCTTTCTTT. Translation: CASSPTGNTEAFF.

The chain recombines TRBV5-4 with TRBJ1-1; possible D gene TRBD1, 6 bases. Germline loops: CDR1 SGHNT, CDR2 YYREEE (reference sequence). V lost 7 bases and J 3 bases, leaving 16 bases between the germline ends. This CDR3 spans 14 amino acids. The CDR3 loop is CASEKQGRDTEAFF. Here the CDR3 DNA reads TGTGCCAGCGAAAAACAGGGTCGGGACACTGAAGCTTTCTTT.

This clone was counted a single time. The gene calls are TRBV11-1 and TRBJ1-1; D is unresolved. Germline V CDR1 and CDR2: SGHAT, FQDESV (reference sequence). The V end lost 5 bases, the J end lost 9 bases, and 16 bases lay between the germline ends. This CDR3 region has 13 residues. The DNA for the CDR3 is TGTGCCAGCAGCCCCGAGAGCAGGCGAAAAGCTTTCTTT. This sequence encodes CASSPESRRKAFF.

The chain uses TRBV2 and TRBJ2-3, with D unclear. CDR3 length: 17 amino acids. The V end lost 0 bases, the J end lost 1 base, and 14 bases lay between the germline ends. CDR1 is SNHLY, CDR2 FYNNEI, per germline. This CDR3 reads CASSEALMAEGTDTQYF. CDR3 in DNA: TGTGCCAGCAGTGAAGCGTTAATGGCCGAGGGCACAGATACGCAGTATTTT.

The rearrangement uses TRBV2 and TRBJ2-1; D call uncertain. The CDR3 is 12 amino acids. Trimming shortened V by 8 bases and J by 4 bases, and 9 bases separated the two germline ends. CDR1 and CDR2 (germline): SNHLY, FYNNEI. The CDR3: CASRADYNEQFF. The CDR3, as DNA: TGTGCCAGCCGCGCGGATTACAATGAGCAGTTCTTC.

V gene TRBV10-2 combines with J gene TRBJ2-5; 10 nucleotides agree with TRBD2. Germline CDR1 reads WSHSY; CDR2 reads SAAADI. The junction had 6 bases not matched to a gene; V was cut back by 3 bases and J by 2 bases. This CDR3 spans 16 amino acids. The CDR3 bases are TGCGCCAGCAGTGACCCAGCGGGGGGGGGACAAGAGACCCAGTACTTC. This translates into CASSDPAGGGQETQYF.

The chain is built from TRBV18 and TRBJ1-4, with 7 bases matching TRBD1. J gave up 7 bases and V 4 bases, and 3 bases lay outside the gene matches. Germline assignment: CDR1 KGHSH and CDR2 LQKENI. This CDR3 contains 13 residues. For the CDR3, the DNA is TGTGCCAGCTCACAGGGACAGCTTGAAAAACTGTTTTTT. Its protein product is CASSQGQLEKLFF.

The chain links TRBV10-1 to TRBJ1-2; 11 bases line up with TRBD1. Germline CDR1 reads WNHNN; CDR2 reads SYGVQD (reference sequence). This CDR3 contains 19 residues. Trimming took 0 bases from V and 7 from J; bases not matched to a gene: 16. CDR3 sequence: CASSESIRGTGGSSGGYTF. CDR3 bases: TGCGCCAGCAGTGAGTCGATACGTGGGACAGGGGGTTCCTCTGGTGGCTACACCTTC.

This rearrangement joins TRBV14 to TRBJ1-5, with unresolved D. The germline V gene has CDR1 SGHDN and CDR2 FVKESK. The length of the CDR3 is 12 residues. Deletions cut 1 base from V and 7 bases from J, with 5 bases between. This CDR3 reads CASSQGGQPQHF. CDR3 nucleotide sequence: TGTGCCAGCAGCCAAGGCGGACAGCCCCAGCATTTT.

This chain's CDR3 is CASKQGAYDGYTF. The CDR3 region has the DNA TGTGCCAGCAAACAGGGGGCGTATGATGGCTACACCTTC. This rearrangement joins TRBV27 to TRBJ1-2, with TRBD1 matching 9 bases. This CDR3 region has 13 residues. Germline CDR1 reads MNHEY; CDR2 reads SMNVEV (reference sequence). Germline trimming cut 7 bases from V and 6 bases from J; bases unmatched to any gene: 6.

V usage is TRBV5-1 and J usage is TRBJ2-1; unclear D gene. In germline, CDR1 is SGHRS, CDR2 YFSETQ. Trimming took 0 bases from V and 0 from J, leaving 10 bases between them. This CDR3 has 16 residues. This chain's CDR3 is CASSLEAESSYNEQFF. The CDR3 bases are TGCGCCAGCAGCTTGGAGGCGGAGAGCTCCTACAATGAGCAGTTCTTC.

The CDR3 loop is CASSEGGAWGYTF. CDR3 DNA sequence: TGTGCCAGCAGTGAGGGAGGGGCGTGGGGCTACACCTTC. This sequence joins TRBV6-1 and TRBJ1-2, with D possibly matching TRBD1 (5 bases). The V and J ends lost 3 bases and 8 bases respectively, with 13 bases between them. CDR3 length: 13 amino acids. Germline CDR1 is MNHNS and CDR2 is SASEGT.

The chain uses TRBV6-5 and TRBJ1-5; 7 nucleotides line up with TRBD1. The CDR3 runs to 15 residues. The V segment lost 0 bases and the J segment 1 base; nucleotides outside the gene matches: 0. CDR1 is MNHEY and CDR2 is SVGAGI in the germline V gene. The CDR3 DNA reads TGTGCCAGCAGTTACTCACAGGGGAGCAATCAGCCCCAGCATTTT. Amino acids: CASSYSQGSNQPQHF.

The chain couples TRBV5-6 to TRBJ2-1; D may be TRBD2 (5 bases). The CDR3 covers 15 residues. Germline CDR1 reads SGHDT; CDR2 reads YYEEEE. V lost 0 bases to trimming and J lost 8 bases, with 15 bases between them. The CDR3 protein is CASSLGIRGRDEQFF. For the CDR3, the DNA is TGTGCCAGCAGCTTGGGTATACGAGGGAGAGATGAGCAGTTCTTC. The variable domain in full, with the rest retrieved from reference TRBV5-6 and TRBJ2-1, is DAGVTQSPTHLIKTRGQQVTLRCSPKSGHDTVSWYQQALGQGPQFIFQYYEEEERQRGNFPDRFSGHQFPNYSSELNVNALLLGDSALYLCASSLGIRGRDEQFFGPGTRLTVL.

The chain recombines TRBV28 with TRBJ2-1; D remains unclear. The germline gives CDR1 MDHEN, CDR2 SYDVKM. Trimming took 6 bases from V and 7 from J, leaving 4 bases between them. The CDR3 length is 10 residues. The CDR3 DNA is TGTGCCAGCAGCCTAAATGAGCAGTTCTTC. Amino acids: CASSLNEQFF.

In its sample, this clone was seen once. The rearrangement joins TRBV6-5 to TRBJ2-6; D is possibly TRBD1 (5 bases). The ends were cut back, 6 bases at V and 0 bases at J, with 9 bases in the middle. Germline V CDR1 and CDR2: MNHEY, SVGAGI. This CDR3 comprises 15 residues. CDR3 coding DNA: TGTGCCAGCAGCAGCGACAGCTCTGGGGCCAACGTCCTGACTTTC. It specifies CASSSDSSGANVLTF.

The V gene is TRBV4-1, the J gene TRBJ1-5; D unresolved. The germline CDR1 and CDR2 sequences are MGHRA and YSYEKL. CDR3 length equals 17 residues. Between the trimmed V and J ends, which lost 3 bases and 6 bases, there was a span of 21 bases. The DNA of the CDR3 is TGCGCCAGCAGCCACGTGGTGCCAAGGGCCGGGAGTCAGCCCCAGCATTTT. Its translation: CASSHVVPRAGSQPQHF.

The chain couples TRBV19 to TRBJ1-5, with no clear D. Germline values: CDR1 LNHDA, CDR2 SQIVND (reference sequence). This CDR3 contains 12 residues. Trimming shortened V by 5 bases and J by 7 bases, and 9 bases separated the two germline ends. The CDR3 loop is CASSRSNQPQHF. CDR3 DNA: TGTGCCAGTAGTCGGAGTAACCAGCCCCAGCATTTT.

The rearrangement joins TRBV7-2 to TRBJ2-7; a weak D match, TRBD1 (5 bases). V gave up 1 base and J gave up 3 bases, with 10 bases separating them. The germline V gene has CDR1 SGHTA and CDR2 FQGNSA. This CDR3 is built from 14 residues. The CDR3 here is CASSLVQGRYEQYF. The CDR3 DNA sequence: TGTGCCAGCAGCTTAGTGCAGGGCCGCTACGAGCAGTACTTC. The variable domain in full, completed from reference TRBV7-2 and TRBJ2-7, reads GAGVSQSPSNKVTEKGKDVELRCDPISGHTALYWYRQSLGQGLEFLIYFQGNSAPDKSGLPSDRFSAERTGGSVSTLTIQRTQQEDSAVYLCASSLVQGRYEQYFGPGTRLTVT.

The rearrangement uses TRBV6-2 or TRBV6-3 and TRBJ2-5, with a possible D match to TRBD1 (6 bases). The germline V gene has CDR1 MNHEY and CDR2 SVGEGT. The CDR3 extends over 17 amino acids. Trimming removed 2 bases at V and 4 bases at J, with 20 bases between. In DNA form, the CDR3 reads TGTGCCAGCAGTTACGGGAGAGGGGGTCCCACAACAGAGACCCAGTACTTC. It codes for CASSYGRGGPTTETQYF.